One T cell receptor (beta chain) is described in this entry. Antigen: not known. Assay: immunoSEQ multiplex PCR; the TCRdb copy retains only in-frame clones and omits some. The profile shows under 40,000 clones, 70% to 80% of them singletons. The sample is drawn from a study of STAT5B mutations in CD4+ large granular lymphocyte leukemia. On the study more broadly: The CDR3 'QG' motif was associated with a particular HLA allele among healthy donors.

CDR1 is SGHTA and CDR2 is FQGNSA in the germline V gene. Trimming shortened V by 5 bases and J by 5 bases, and 9 bases separated the two germline ends. The CDR3 totals 13 residues. Whole-study results and caveats: Compared with healthy controls (2/35), patient top clones favored TRBV06 (8/27). Patient CD4-sorted repertoires looked more clonal than healthy CD4+ repertoires, even without putative leukemic clones. No patients shared main leukemic clonotypes, though 20% to 25% appeared at low frequency elsewhere.

The specimen was CD4+ T cells from blood buffy coats. V gene TRBV7-2 combines with J gene TRBJ1-4; D unclear. This clonotype originated in a human donor in good health. The DNA of the CDR3 is TGTGCCAGCAGCCCATCCTGGAATGAAAAACTGTTTTTT. Protein sequence: CASSPSWNEKLFF.